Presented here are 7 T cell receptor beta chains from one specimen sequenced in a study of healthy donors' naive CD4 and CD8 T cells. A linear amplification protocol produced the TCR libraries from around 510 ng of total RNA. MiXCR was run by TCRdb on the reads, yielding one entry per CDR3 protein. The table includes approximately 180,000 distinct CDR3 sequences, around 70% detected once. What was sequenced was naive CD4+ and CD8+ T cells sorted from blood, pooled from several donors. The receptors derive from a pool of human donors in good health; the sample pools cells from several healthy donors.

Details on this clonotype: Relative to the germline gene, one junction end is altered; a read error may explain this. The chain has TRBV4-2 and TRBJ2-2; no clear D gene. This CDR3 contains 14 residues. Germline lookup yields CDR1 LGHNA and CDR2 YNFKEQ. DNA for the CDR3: TGCGCCAGCAGCCGTAGGTCGAACACCGGGGAGCTGTTTTTT. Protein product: CASSRRSNTGELFF.

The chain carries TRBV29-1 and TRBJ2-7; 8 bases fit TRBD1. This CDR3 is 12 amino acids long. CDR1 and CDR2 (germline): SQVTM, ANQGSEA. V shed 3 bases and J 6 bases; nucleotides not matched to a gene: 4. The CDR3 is CSVEEQGAEQYF. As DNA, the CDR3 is TGCAGCGTTGAGGAGCAGGGGGCCGAGCAGTACTTC.

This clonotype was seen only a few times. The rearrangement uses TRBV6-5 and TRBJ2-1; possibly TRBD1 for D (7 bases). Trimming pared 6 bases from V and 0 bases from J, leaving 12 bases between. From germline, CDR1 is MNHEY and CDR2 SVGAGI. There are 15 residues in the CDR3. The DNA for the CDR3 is TGTGCCAGCAGACCTCAGGGGGGCTCCTACAATGAGCAGTTCTTC. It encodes CASRPQGGSYNEQFF.

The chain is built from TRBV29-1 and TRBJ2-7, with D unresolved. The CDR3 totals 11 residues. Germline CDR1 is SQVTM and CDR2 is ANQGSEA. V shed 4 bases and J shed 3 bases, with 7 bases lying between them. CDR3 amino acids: CSVGFGYEQYF. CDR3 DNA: TGCAGCGTTGGATTTGGCTACGAGCAGTACTTC.

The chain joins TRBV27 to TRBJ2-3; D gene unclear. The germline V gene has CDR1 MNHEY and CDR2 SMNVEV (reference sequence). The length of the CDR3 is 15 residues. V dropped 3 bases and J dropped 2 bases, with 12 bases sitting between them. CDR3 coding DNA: TGTGCCAGCAGTTTCAATCCGCCTCCCACAGATACGCAGTATTTT. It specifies CASSFNPPPTDTQYF.

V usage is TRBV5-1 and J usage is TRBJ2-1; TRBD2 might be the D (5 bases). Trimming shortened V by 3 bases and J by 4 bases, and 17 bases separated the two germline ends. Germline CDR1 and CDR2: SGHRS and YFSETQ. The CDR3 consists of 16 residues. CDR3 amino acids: CASSWPRGGGYNEQFF. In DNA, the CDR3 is TGCGCCAGCAGCTGGCCTCGGGGTGGCGGGTACAATGAGCAGTTCTTC. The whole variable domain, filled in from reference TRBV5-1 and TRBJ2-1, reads KAGVTQTPRYLIKTRGQQVTLSCSPISGHRSVSWYQQTPGQGLQFLFEYFSETQRNKGNFPGRFSGRQFSNSRSEMNVSTLELGDSALYLCASSWPRGGGYNEQFFGPGTRLTVL.

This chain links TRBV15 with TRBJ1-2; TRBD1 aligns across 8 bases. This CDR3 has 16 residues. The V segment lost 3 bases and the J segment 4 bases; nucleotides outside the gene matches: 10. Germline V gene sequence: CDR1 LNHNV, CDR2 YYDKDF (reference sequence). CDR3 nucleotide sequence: TGTGCCACCAGCAGGCGCCCCGCGACAGGGGTCTATGGCTACACCTTC. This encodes CATSRRPATGVYGYTF.